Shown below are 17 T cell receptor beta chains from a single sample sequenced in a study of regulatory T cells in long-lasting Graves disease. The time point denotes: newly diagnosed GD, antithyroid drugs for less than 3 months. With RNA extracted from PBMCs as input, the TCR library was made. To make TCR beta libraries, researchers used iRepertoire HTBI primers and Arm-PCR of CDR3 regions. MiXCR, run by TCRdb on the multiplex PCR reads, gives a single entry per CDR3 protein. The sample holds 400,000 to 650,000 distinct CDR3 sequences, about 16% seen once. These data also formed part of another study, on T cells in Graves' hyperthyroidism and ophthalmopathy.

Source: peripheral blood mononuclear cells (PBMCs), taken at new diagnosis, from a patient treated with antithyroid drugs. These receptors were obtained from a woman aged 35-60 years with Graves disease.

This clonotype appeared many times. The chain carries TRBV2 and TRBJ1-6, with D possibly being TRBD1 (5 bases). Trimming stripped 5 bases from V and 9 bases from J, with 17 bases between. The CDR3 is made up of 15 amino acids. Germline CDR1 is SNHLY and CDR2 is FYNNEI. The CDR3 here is CASSPGSPGLSPLHF. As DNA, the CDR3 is TGTGCCAGCAGTCCCGGGTCCCCGGGACTTTCACCCCTCCACTTT. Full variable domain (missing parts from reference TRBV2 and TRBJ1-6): EPEVTQTPSHQVTQMGQEVILRCVPISNHLYFYWYRQILGQKVEFLVSFYNNEISEKSEIFDDQFSVERPDGSNFTLKIRSTKLEDSAMYFCASSPGSPGLSPLHFGNGTRLTVT.

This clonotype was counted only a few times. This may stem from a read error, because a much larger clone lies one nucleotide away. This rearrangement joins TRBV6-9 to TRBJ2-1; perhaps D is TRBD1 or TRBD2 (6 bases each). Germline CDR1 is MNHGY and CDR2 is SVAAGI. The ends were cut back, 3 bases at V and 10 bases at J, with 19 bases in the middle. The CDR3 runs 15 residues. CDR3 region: CASSYFGGLNYEQFF. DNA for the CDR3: TGTGCCAGCAGTTACTTCGGGGGCCTAAACTACGAGCAGTTCTTC.

In DNA form, the CDR3 reads TGTGCCAGCTCACCACAGGGGTCTAGTGAAAAACTGTTTTTT. Translating gives CASSPQGSSEKLFF. This chain uses TRBV18 with TRBJ1-4, with a tentative D call TRBD1 (5 bases). The CDR3 totals 14 residues. Deletions cut 1 base from V and 7 bases from J, with 10 bases between. Germline CDR1 reads KGHSH; CDR2 reads LQKENI.

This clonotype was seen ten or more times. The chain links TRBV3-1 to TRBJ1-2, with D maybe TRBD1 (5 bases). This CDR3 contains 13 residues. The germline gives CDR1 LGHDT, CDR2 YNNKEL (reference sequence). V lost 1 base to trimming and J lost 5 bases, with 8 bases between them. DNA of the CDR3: TGTGCCAGCAGCCAAGCAGGGTCTTATGGCTACACCTTC. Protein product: CASSQAGSYGYTF.

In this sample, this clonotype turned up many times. Here the CDR3 DNA reads TGTGCCAGCACCAGACAGGGCTCCTATGGCTACACCTTC. This codes for CASTRQGSYGYTF. This chain connects TRBV2 to TRBJ1-2; 7 bases map to TRBD1. There are 13 residues in the CDR3. V lost 7 bases, J lost 4 bases, and 6 bases stayed unmatched. The germline CDR1 and CDR2 sequences are SNHLY and FYNNEI.

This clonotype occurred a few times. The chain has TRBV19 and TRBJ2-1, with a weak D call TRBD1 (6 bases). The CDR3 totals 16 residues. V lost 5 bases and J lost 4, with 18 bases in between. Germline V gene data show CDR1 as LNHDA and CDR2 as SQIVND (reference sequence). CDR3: CASSAFPSDRYNEQFF. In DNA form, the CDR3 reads TGTGCCAGTAGTGCCTTCCCGTCAGACAGGTACAATGAGCAGTTCTTC. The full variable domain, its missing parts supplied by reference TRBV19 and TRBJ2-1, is DGGITQSPKYLFRKEGQNVTLSCEQNLNHDAMYWYRQDPGQGLRLIYYSQIVNDFQKGDIAEGYSVSREKKESFPLTVTSAQKNPTAFYLCASSAFPSDRYNEQFFGPGTRLTVL.

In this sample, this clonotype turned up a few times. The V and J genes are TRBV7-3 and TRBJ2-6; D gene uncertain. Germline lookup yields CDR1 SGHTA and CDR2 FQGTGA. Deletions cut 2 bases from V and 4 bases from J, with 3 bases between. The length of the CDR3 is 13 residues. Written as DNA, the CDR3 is TGTGCCAGCAGCTTACTCGGGGCCAACGTCCTGACTTTC. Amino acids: CASSLLGANVLTF.

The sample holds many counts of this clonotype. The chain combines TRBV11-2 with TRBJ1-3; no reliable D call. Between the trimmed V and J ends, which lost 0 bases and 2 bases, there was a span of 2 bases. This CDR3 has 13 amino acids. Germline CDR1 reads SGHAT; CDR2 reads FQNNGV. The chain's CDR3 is CASSLDPGNTIYF. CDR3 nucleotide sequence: TGTGCCAGCAGCTTAGATCCTGGAAACACCATATATTTT.

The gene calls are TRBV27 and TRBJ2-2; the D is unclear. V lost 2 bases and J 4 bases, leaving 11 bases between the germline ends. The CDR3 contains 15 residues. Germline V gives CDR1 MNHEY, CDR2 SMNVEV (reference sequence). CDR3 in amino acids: CASSLGLGVTGELFF. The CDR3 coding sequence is TGTGCCAGCAGTTTAGGTCTAGGTGTCACCGGGGAGCTGTTTTTT.

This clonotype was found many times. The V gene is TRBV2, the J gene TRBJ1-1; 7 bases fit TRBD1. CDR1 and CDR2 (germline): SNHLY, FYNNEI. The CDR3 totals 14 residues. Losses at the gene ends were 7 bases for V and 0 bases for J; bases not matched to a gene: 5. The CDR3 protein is CASTLTGMNTEAFF. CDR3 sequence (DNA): TGTGCCAGCACCCTGACAGGGATGAACACTGAAGCTTTCTTT.

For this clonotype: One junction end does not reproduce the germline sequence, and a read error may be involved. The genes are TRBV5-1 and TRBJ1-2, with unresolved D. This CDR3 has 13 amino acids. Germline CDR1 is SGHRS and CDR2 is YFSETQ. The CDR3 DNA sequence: TGTGCCAGCAGCCACGGTCCAGACTATGGCTACACCTTC. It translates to CASSHGPDYGYTF.

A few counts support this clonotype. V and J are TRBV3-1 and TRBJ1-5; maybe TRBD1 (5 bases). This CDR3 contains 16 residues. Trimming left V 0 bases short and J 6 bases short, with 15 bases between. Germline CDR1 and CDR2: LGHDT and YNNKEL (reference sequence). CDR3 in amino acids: CASSQDPVRGSQPQHF. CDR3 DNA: TGTGCCAGCAGCCAAGATCCGGTGAGGGGCAGTCAGCCCCAGCATTTT.

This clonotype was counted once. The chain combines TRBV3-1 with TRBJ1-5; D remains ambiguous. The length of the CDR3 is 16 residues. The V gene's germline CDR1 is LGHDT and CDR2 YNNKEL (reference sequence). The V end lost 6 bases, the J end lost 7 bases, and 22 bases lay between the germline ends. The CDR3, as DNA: TGTGCCAGCAGTTACTCGGGAGGGAAGCTTCGCCAGCCCCAGCATTTT. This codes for CASSYSGGKLRQPQHF.

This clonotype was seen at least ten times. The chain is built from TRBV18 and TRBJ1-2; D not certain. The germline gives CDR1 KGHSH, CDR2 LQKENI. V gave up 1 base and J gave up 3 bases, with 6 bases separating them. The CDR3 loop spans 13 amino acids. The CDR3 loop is CASSPRADYGYTF. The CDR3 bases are TGTGCCAGCTCACCACGGGCGGACTATGGCTACACCTTC.

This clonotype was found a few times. In DNA form, the CDR3 reads TGTGCCAGCAGCTACTGGGGCGGCTCCTACAATGAGCAGTTCTTC. This translates into CASSYWGGSYNEQFF. The chain combines TRBV7-2 with TRBJ2-1, with TRBD1 as a possible D gene (5 bases). CDR1 is SGHTA and CDR2 is FQGNSA in the germline V gene. V was cut by 4 bases and J by 0 bases, with 10 bases left in between. CDR3 size: 15 residues.

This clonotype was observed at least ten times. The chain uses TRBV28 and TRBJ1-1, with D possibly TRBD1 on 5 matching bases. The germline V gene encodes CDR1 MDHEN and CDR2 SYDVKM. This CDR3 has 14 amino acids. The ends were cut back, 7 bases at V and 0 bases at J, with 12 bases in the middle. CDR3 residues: CASTRGNMNTEAFF. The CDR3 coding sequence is TGTGCCAGCACGCGGGGCAATATGAACACTGAAGCTTTCTTT.

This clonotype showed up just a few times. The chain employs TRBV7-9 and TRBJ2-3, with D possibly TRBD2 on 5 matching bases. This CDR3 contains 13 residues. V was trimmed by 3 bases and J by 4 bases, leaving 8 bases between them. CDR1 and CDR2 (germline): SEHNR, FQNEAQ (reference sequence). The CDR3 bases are TGTGCCAGCAGCTTTTCACTAGCAGATACGCAGTATTTT. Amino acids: CASSFSLADTQYF.